Here is one T cell receptor beta chain with its context. What this receptor recognizes is not known. Base-call qualities are not available, and no considerably larger clone is one nucleotide away. TCRbeta CDR3 regions were amplified from genomic DNA using the immunoSEQ Assay, a bias-controlled multiplex PCR. Concerning the study's data processing: The number of nucleated cells in each sample was estimated by amplification of reference gene primers within the assay. To quantify the absolute abundance of each unique TCRbeta CDR3 rearrangement, sequence reads were collapsed and filtered. For each sample, productive Simpson clonality was calculated as the square root of Simpson's diversity index over productive rearrangements. Here the immuneACCESS table is served through TCRdb, limited to in-frame sequences with V and J called. Missing clones are a known gap in these copies; in checked studies unresolved V genes cover under half, and the rest lacks a known reason. V and J calls and clone size are those listed in that table; D and trimming were worked out from the DNA. The sample data list 95,000 to 110,000 clones, and more than 85% of these were observed just once. In total, the top ten clones hold approximately 6.2% of the sample.

The data are from a study of blood T cell repertoires in COVID-19 (dated by TCRdb to 2020 to 2022). About the full investigation: Samples from collaborators originated in the United States, Italy and Spain and spanned both the acute and convalescent phases of COVID-19. The prospective study material was composed of cDNA or gDNA derived from T cells, B-cell-depleted T cells, or PBMCs. Deeply sampled blood TCRbeta repertoires from subjects exposed to, actively infected with, or recovered from COVID-19 were included in the dataset. The repertoires were released in a freely available public database intended as a resource for research on the immune response to SARS-CoV-2. The samples were drawn from the first 160 participants of the ongoing ImmuneRACE study and from 1,254 subjects provided by 6 global collaborators. Nearly every sample came with metadata listing a de-identified subject ID, COVID-19 status, age in years and sex. Where available, HLA class I and class II types were taken from metadata supplied by the sample provider and were not determined by assay-based typing. Paper-wide results and their limitations: Clinical and demographic metadata were provided uncurated, with the amount varying by source and participant.

Collaborating institutions collected whole blood in K2EDTA tubes following their own protocols. Collaborator samples were shipped for TCRbeta analysis as frozen whole blood, isolated PBMCs, or DNA extracted from either sample type. Unmatched junction bases come to 7, with V trimmed by 5 bases and J by 6 bases. CDR1 and CDR2 were assigned from the germline V gene as MNHEY and SVGAGI. The CDR3 contains 14 residues, cysteine and phenylalanine counted. The retained sequence is limited to the CDR3, 42 bases, with the frame set at the first base. The sequence joins TRBV6-5 to TRBJ1-5, with 7 bases in between that match TRBD1. The sequence was obtained from a human donor in a cohort sampled during active COVID-19. Source material: peripheral blood. The CDR3 corresponds to CASSPDRVGQPQHF. The DNA sequence is as follows: TGTGCCAGCAGTCCCGACAGGGTGGGTCAGCCCCAGCATTTT.